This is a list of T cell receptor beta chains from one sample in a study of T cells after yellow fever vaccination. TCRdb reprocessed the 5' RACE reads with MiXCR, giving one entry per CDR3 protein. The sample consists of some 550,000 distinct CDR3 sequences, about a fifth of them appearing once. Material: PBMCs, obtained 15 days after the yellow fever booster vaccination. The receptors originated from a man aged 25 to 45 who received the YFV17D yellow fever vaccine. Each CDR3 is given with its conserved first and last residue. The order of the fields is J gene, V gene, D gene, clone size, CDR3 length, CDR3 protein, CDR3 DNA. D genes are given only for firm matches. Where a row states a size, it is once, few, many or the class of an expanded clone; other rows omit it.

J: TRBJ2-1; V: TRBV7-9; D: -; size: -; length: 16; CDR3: CASSSPTSDPGYEQFF; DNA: TGTGCCAGCAGCTCCCCCACTTCGGACCCGGGGTATGAGCAGTTCTTC
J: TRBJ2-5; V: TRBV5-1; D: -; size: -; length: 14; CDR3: CASSTAGLWETQYF; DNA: TGCGCCAGCAGCACCGCGGGCCTGTGGGAGACCCAGTACTTC
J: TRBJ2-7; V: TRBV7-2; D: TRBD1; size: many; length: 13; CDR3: CASSLDRAYEQYF; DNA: TGTGCCAGCAGCTTGGACAGGGCCTACGAGCAGTACTTC
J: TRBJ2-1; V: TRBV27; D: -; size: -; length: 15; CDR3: CASSFDGRQDNEQFF; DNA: TGTGCCAGCAGTTTTGATGGTAGACAGGACAATGAGCAGTTCTTC
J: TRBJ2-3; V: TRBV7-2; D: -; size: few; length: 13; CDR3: CASSFGTEYTQYF; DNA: TGTGCCAGCAGCTTCGGGACTGAATATACGCAGTATTTT
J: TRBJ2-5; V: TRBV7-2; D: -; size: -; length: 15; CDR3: CASSLGRTRRETQYF; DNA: TGTGCCAGCAGCTTGGGACGGACTCGCCGGGAGACCCAGTACTTC
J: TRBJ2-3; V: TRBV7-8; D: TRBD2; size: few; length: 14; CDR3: CASKSRGGTDTQYF; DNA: TGTGCCAGCAAGTCCCGGGGGGGAACAGATACGCAGTATTTT
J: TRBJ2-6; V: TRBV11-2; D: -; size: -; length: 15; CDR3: CASSLDRFGANVLTF; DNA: TGTGCCAGCAGCTTAGATCGATTTGGGGCCAACGTCCTGACTTTC
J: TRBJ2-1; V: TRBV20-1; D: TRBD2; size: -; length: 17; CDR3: CSARDFVAGGSYNEQFF; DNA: TGCAGTGCTAGAGATTTTGTAGCGGGGGGCTCCTACAATGAGCAGTTCTTC
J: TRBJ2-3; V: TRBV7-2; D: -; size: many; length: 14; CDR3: CASSLDSRVATQYF; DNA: TGTGCCAGCAGCTTAGATTCGCGGGTCGCTACGCAGTATTTT
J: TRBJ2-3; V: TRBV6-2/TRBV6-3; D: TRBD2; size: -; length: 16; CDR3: CASSYSTSGRVNTQYF; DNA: TGTGCCAGCAGTTACTCGACTAGCGGGAGGGTCAATACGCAGTATTTT
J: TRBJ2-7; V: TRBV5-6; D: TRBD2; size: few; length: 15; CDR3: CASSGDLAGDLEQYF; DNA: TGTGCCAGCAGCGGAGACCTAGCGGGAGACCTCGAGCAGTACTTC
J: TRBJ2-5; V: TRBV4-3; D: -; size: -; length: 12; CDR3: CASSQEGETQYF; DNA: TGCGCCAGCAGCCAAGAAGGAGAGACCCAGTACTTC
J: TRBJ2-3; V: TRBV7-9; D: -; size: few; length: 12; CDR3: CVVGRGTDTQYF; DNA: TGTGTGGTAGGTCGGGGCACAGATACGCAGTATTTT
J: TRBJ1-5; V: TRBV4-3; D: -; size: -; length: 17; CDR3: CASSPNTGSLGNQPQHF; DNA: TGCGCCAGCAGCCCAAACACAGGGTCCCTTGGGAATCAGCCCCAGCATTTT
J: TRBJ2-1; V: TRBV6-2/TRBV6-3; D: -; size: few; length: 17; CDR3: CASSYTTTRSSYNEQFF; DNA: TGTGCCAGCAGTTACACGACCACTAGAAGCTCCTACAATGAGCAGTTCTTC
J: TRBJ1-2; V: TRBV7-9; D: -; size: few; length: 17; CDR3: CASRPPPRTGLKGGYTF; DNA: TGTGCCAGCAGGCCGCCCCCCCGGACGGGTTTGAAAGGTGGCTACACCTTC
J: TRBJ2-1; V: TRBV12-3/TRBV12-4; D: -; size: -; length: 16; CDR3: CASSLVQSISYNEQFF; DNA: TGTGCCAGCAGTTTAGTTCAAAGTATTTCCTACAATGAGCAGTTCTTC
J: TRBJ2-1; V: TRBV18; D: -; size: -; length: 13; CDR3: CASSPTGYGEQFF; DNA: TGTGCCAGCTCACCAACGGGGTACGGTGAGCAGTTCTTC
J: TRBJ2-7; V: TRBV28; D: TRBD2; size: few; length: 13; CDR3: CASSVLAGYEQYF; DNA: TGTGCCAGCTCTGTGCTAGCGGGGTACGAGCAGTACTTC
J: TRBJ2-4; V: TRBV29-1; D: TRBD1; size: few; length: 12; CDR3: CSAGQGENIQYF; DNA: TGCAGCGCGGGACAGGGGGAAAACATTCAGTACTTC
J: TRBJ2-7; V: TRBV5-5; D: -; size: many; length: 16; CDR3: CASSLGTQLSSYEQYF; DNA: TGTGCCAGCAGCTTGGGGACTCAACTGAGCTCCTACGAGCAGTACTTC
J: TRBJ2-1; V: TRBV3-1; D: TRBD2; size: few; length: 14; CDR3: CASSRSGRAAEQFF; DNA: TGTGCCAGCAGCCGAAGCGGGAGGGCCGCTGAGCAGTTCTTC
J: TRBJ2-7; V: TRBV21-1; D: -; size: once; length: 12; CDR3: CASIPDGGEQYF; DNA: TGTGCCAGCATTCCGGACGGGGGAGAGCAGTACTTC
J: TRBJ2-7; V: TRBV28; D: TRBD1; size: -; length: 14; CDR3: CASSSTGTVYGQYF; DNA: TGTGCCAGCAGTTCCACCGGGACAGTTTACGGGCAGTACTTC
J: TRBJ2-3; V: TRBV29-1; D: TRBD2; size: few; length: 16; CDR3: CSVDLAGGGRGDTQYF; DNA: TGCAGCGTTGATTTGGCGGGAGGCGGCCGAGGAGATACGCAGTATTTT
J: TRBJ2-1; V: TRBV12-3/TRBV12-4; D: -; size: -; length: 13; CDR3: CASRTPQLNEQFF; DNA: TGTGCCAGCAGGACCCCCCAACTCAATGAGCAGTTCTTC
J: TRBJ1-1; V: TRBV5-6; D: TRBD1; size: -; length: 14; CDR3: CASRARDRGGEAFF; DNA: TGTGCCAGCAGGGCCCGGGACAGGGGGGGTGAAGCTTTCTTT
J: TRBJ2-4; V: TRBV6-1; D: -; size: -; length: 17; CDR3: CASSQGLAEIAKNIQYF; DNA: TGTGCCAGCAGTCAGGGGCTAGCGGAGATAGCCAAAAACATTCAGTACTTC
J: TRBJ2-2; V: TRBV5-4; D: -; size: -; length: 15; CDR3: CASSSTTFASGELFF; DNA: TGTGCCAGCAGCTCAACAACCTTTGCTTCCGGGGAGCTGTTTTTT
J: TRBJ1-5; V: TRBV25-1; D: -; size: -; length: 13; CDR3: CASSAGGAQPQHF; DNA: TGTGCCAGCAGTGCGGGTGGCGCTCAGCCCCAGCATTTT
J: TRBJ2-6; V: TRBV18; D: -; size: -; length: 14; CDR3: CASSPYPGANVLTF; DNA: TGTGCCAGCTCACCCTATCCTGGGGCCAACGTCCTGACTTTC
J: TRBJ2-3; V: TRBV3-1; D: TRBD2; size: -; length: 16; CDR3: CASSQRSGRTTDTQYF; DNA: TGTGCCAGCAGCCAAAGGAGCGGGAGGACCACAGATACGCAGTATTTT
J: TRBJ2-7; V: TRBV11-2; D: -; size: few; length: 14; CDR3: CASSLRTATFEQYF; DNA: TGTGCCAGCAGCTTAAGGACAGCCACCTTCGAGCAGTACTTC
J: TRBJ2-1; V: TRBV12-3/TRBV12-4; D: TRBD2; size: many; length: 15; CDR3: CASSPRPAGVSEQFF; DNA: TGTGCCAGCAGCCCACGGCCAGCGGGAGTCTCTGAGCAGTTCTTC
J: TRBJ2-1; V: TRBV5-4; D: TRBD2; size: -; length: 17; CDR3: CASSLDLPGLASDEQFF; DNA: TGTGCCAGCAGCCTGGACCTTCCGGGACTAGCGTCCGATGAGCAGTTCTTC
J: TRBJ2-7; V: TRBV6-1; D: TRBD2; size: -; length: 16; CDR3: CASSSIGVSGIYEQYF; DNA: TGTGCCAGCAGCTCCATAGGAGTTAGCGGGATCTACGAGCAGTACTTC
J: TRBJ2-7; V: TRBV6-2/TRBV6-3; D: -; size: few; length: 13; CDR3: CASSKTGNYEQYF; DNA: TGTGCCAGCAGTAAGACAGGTAACTACGAGCAGTACTTC
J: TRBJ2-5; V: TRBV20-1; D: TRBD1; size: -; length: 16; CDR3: CSASARDRGRWETQYF; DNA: TGCAGTGCTAGCGCCCGGGACAGGGGGCGCTGGGAGACCCAGTACTTC
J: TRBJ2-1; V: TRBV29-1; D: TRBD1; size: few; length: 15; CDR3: CSVEDSGGDYNEQFF; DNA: TGCAGCGTTGAAGATTCAGGGGGAGACTACAATGAGCAGTTCTTC
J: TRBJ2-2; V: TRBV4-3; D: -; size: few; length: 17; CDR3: CASSQESVPGDTGELFF; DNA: TGCGCCAGCAGCCAAGAATCCGTTCCTGGAGACACCGGGGAGCTGTTTTTT
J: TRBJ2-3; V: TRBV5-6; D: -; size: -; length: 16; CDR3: CASSLVLAGYPDTQYF; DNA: TGTGCCAGCAGCTTGGTTCTAGCCGGTTACCCAGATACGCAGTATTTT
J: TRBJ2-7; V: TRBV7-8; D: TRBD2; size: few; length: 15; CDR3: CASRAREHPSYEQYF; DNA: TGTGCCAGCAGGGCGCGGGAGCATCCCTCCTACGAGCAGTACTTC
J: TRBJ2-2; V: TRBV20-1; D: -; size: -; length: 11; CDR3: CSALDTGELFF; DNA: TGCAGTGCTCTTGACACCGGGGAGCTGTTTTTT
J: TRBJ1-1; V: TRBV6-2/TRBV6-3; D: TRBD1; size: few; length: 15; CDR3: CASSYSRTGYTEAFF; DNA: TGTGCCAGCAGTTACTCGAGGACAGGGTACACTGAAGCTTTCTTT
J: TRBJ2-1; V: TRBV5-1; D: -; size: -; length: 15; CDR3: CASSLEAGPYNEQFF; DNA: TGCGCCAGCAGCTTGGAGGCGGGCCCCTACAATGAGCAGTTCTTC
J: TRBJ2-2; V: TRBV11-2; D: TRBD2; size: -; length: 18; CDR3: CASSLVVAGGKGTGELFF; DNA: TGTGCCAGCAGCTTAGTGGTAGCGGGAGGGAAGGGGACCGGGGAGCTGTTTTTT
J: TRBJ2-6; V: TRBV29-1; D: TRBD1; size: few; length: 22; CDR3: CSVRSPLTGDPKFISGANVLTF; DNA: TGCAGCGTTAGATCCCCTCTGACAGGGGACCCAAAGTTTATCTCTGGGGCCAACGTCCTGACTTTC
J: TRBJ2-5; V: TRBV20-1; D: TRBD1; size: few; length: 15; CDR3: CSAGTGGRYQETQYF; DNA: TGCAGTGCAGGGACAGGGGGCCGGTACCAAGAGACCCAGTACTTC
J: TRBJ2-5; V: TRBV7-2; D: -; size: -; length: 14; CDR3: CASSSTLVGETQYF; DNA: TGTGCCAGCAGCTCGACCCTAGTGGGAGAGACCCAGTACTTC
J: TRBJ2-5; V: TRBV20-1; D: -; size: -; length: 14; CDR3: CSAQTGIRLETQYF; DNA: TGCAGTGCTCAAACCGGGATTCGGCTGGAGACCCAGTACTTC
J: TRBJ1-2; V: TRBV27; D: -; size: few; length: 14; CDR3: CASSPQGGDYGYTF; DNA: TGTGCCAGCAGTCCACAGGGAGGAGACTATGGCTACACCTTC
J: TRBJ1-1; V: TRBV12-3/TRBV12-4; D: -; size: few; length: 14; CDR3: CASRAGDTNTEAFF; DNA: TGTGCCAGCAGGGCAGGGGATACGAACACTGAAGCTTTCTTT
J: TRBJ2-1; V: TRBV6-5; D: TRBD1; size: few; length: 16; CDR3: CASSYLTGELHNEQFF; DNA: TGTGCCAGCAGTTACTTGACAGGGGAGTTGCACAATGAGCAGTTCTTC